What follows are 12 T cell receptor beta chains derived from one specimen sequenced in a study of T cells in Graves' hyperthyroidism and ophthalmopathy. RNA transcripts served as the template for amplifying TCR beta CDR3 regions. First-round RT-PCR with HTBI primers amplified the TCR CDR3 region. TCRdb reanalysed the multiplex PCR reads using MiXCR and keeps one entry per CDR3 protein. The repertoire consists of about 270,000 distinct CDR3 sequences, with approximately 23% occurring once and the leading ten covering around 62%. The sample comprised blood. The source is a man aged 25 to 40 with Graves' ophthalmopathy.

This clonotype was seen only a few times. CDR3 in DNA: TGTGCCAGCAGCCCGGACGGCAGCTCTGGGGCCAACGTCCTGACTTTC. Translating gives CASSPDGSSGANVLTF. The chain joins TRBV4-2 to TRBJ2-6, with D hard to call. V dropped 4 bases and J dropped 0 bases, with 10 bases sitting between them. Germline CDR1 reads LGHNA; CDR2 reads YNFKEQ. The CDR3 totals 16 residues.

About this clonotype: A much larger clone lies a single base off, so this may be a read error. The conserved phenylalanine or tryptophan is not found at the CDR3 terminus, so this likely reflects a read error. The CDR3 DNA follows: TGTGCCAGCAGATACGACCGGGGGAATACTGAAGCTTTCTGT. This gives the protein CASRYDRGNTEAFC. The J gene is TRBJ1-1, the V gene TRBV6-2 or TRBV6-3; tentative D call: TRBD1 (5 bases). Trimming shortened V by 6 bases and J by 5 bases, and 16 bases separated the two germline ends. CDR3 length: 14 residues. Germline assignment: CDR1 MNHEY and CDR2 SVGEGT.

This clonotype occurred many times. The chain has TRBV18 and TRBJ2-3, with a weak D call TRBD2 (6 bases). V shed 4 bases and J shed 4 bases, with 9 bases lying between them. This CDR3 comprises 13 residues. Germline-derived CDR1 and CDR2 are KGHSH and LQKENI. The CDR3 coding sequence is TGTGCCAGCTCACTTCTAGCGTCAGATACGCAGTATTTT. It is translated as CASSLLASDTQYF.

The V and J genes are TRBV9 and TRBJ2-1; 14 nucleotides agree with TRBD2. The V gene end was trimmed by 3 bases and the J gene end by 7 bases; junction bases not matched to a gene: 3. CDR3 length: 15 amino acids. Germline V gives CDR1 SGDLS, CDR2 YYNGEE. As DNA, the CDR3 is TGTGCCAGCAGCGGACTAGCGGGAGGGCGGAATGAGCAGTTCTTC. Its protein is CASSGLAGGRNEQFF.

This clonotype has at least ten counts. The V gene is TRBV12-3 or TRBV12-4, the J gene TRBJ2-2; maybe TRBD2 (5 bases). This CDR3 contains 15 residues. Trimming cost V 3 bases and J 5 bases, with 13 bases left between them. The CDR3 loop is CASSFGSSGTGELFF. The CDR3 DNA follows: TGTGCCAGCAGTTTCGGTTCTTCGGGGACCGGGGAGCTGTTTTTT.

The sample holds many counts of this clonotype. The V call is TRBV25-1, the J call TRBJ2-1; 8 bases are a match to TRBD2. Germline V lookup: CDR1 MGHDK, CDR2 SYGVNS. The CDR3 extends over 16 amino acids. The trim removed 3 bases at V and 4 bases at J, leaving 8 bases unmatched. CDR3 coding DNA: TGTGCCAGCAGTGACATAATGAGCGGGAGTTACAATGAGCAGTTCTTC. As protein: CASSDIMSGSYNEQFF.

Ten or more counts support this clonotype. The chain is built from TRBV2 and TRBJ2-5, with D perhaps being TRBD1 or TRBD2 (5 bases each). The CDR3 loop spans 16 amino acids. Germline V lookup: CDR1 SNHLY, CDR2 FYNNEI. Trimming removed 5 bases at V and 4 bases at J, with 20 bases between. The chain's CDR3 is CASSTEGTVEGETQYF. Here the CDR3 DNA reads TGTGCCAGCAGTACAGAGGGGACGGTTGAGGGAGAGACCCAGTACTTC.

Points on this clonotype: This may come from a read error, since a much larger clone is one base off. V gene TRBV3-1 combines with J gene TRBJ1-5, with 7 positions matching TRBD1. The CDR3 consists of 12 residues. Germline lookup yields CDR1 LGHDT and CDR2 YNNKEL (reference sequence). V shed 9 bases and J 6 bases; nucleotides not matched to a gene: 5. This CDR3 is CASGAGGQPQHF. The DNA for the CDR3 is TGTGCCAGTGGGGCAGGGGGTCAGCCCCAGCATTTT.

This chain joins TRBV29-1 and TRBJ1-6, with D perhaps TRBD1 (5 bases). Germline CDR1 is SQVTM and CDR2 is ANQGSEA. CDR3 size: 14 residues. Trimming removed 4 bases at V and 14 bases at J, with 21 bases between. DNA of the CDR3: TGCAGCGTTGGGGGCCCCGGGAAATGTAATTCCCTCCACTTT. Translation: CSVGGPGKCNSLHF.

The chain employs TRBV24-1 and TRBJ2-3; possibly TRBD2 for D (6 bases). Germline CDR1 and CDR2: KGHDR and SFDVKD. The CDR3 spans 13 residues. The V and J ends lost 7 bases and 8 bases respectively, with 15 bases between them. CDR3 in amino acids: CATRTGRDGTQYF. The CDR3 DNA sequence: TGTGCCACCAGGACCGGGAGAGATGGTACGCAGTATTTT.

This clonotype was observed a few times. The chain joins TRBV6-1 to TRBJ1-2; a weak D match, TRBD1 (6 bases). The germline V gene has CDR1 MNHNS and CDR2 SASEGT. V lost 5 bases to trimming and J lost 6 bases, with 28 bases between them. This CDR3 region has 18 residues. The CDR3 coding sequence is TGTGCCAGCAGTAACCCAGGGGCGTCCCTTTATTGTCGGGATGGCTACACCTTC. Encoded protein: CASSNPGASLYCRDGYTF.

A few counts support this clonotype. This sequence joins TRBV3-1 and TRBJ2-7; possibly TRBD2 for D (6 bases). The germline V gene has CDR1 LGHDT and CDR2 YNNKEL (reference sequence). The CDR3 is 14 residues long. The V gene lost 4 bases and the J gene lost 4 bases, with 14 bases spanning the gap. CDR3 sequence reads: CASSPRGLRYEQYF. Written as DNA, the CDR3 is TGTGCCAGCAGCCCACGGGGACTCAGATACGAGCAGTACTTC.